This TCR beta chain appears in the sequencing data of a study of PD-L1 blockade in urothelial cancer (dated by TCRdb to about 2017). About the investigation overall: Every patient began therapy at some point between 2013 and 2015 and was given atezolizumab 1,200 mg intravenously every 3 weeks. About 85% of the roughly 30 patients were males with bladder-origin urothelial cancer, and about 60% of the roughly 30 reported a prior smoking history. An ECOG performance status of 0 or 1 was recorded for the patients, and 0 to 3 prior chemotherapy regimens had been received by the patients. Blood samples were analyzed at 3 weeks after treatment start (second dose) and at 6 weeks after treatment start. A median of about 150,000 T cells and some 82,000 unique TCRs was obtained from blood samples, and a median clonality of around 0.08 was observed. An exploratory multi-omic analysis was conducted of the somatic, immune and clinical correlates of response to PD-L1 blockade with atezolizumab in urothelial cancer. TCR sequencing covered pretreatment tumor samples and matched, serially collected peripheral blood taken before and after atezolizumab treatment. Durable clinical benefit meant progression-free survival longer than 6 months, and TCR features were also tested against progression-free and overall survival. Whole exome sequencing and RNA sequencing of pretreatment tumors were performed alongside TCR sequencing in the same patients. Durable clinical benefit was achieved by nine patients and was not achieved by 20 patients. Pretreatment blood TCR-seq was available for about 30 patients, at least one posttreatment blood collection was obtained for about 24 patients, and tumor TCR-seq was available for about 24 patients. Study-wide conclusions, independent of this receptor: Because the sample size was small (n of about 29) and many exploratory analyses were performed, the results are intended to be hypothesis-generating. Greater expansion of tumor-associated TCR clones in peripheral blood 3 weeks after the start of treatment was observed in patients with durable benefit (n of about 20, p = 0.022). A pretreatment peripheral blood TCR clonality below the median was linked to improved progression-free and overall survival.

To estimate absolute template abundance from read counts, synthetic TCR analog templates were spiked into each PCR. Using the immunoSEQ assay, TCRbeta CDR3 regions were amplified from genomic DNA with bias-controlled V and J gene primers. Sequencing of rearranged TCRbeta segments was done at approximately 20X coverage. The paper's data handling went like this. Sequencing errors were corrected by clustering and CDR3s were annotated against IMGT to assign V, D and J genes. Only productive TCRbeta rearrangements were used in downstream analyses, excluding out-of-frame or stop-codon sequences. To compute clonality, Shannon entropy was normalized by the log of the number of unique productive sequences and then subtracted from one. Clones differing between time points or between blood and tumor were identified using Fisher's exact test with Benjamini-Hochberg correction, with an adjusted p below 0.01 applied as the threshold. Held by TCRdb, this immuneACCESS table contains in-frame sequences only and omits some clones. Under half of the omission traces to an unresolved V gene where checked; the cause of the rest is unknown. D and trimming were read from the DNA, whereas the V and J calls and clone size are those reported in that table. The sample table records 35,000 to 45,000 clones; approximately 93% of these occur just once. The ten largest clones capture 11% of the sample.

V is reduced by 1 base and J by 5 bases, leaving a spacing of 26 bases between them. Its CDR3 holds 19 amino acids, cysteine through phenylalanine. CDR3 DNA only is kept here, 57 bases in frame from base 1. CDR1 and CDR2 were assigned from the germline V gene as SGHVS and FNYEAQ. About this clone: Its antigen target is currently unknown. It has no much larger one-base neighbor in the sample; base qualities were not kept.

Taken with the paper, the label for time point translates to: pretreatment peripheral blood. A total of under 30 patients with locally advanced or metastatic urothelial carcinoma, treated at Memorial Sloan Kettering on a trial protocol, made up the cohort. Peripheral blood mononuclear cells were collected pretreatment and during treatment, at between 1 and 8 total time points per patient. The Qiagen DNeasy Blood extraction kit was used to purify genomic DNA from total PBMCs and tumor samples. PBMCs were collected pretreatment and during treatment, and were isolated and stored as previously described.

The sequence links TRBV7-6 to TRBJ2-5; TRBD2 is a possible D gene, resting on 6 matching bases. This receptor was taken from an older woman with urothelial cancer. The sequences come from PBMCs, collected around atezolizumab (anti-PD-L1) treatment. The DNA sequence is TGTGCCAGCAGCTTAGGGGGCGGGAACGGAGCTGGAGCCCGGGAGACCCAGTACTTC. Translated, it reads CASSLGGGNGAGARETQYF.